This T cell receptor (beta chain) was identified during a study of blood T cell repertoires in COVID-19. About the study: Sites across the United States, Italy and Spain contributed samples from acute and convalescent COVID-19. T cells, B-cell-depleted T cells, or PBMCs supplied cDNA or gDNA.

How the authors handled the data: Reference gene primer amplification in the assay estimated nucleated cell counts. Clones were sequenced by immunoSEQ multiplex PCR, and TCRdb holds only the in-frame ones, with some missing. The V and J calls and the clone size are those of that table, but D and trimming were determined from the DNA. The sample comprises about 51,000 clones, 86% of which are singletons, and about 4% rests with the top ten. Germline CDR1 is MDHEN and CDR2 is SYDVKM. CDR3 length equals 15 residues. Trimming stripped 4 bases from V and 2 bases from J, with 15 bases between. In this sample, this clone turned up once.

The sequence came from a man aged 80 or over with active COVID-19. Sequences were obtained from peripheral blood. The rearrangement joins TRBV28 to TRBJ2-7; D is ambiguous. CDR3 loop: CASSSTRVRTYEQYF. In nucleotides, the CDR3 is TGTGCCAGCAGTTCCACTCGAGTAAGAACCTACGAGCAGTACTTC.